This entry features one TCR beta chain sequence. The entry originates in a study of blood T cell repertoires in COVID-19. The CDR3 has 13 residues. Germline V gives CDR1 KGHSH, CDR2 LQKENI. V lost 3 bases, J lost 4 bases, and 7 bases lay in between. TCRdb keeps only in-frame clones here, not all; method: immunoSEQ multiplex PCR. The repertoire holds hundreds of thousands of clones, about 87% seen once, with about 1% in the top ten. The V call is TRBV18, the J call TRBJ2-1; the D gene is possibly TRBD2 (5 bases). Sequencing used PBMCs or T cells enriched from blood (not recorded which). This receptor was taken from a man aged 50-59 years who had been exposed to COVID-19. The CDR3 DNA sequence: TGTGCCAGCTCACCGGGCGGGTACAATGAGCAGTTCTTC. Translation gives CASSPGGYNEQFF.